Presented here are 14 T cell receptor beta chains from one specimen sequenced in a study of T cell responses to AZD1222 COVID-19 vaccine (dated by TCRdb to the early 2020s). This specimen's time point label, per the study, means: baseline before first vaccination. Libraries were prepared through the immunoSEQ multiplex PCR assay. The table was pulled from immuneACCESS by TCRdb, which kept in-frame rearrangements only. Such tables lose some clones; where checked, under half of the loss comes from unresolved V genes, and the rest has no known cause. For this sample the table gives some 120,000 clones, of which 87% were detected only once. In total, the top ten clones hold roughly a tenth of the sample. The sample consisted of peripheral blood, taken on day 0 of AZD1222 vaccination. Every receptor here comes from an adult in good health.

This sequence joins TRBV6-5 and TRBJ2-7; possibly TRBD1 or TRBD2 for D (5 bases each). The germline V gene has CDR1 MNHEY and CDR2 SVGAGI. Deletions cut 6 bases from V and 3 bases from J, with 15 bases between. The CDR3 runs to 14 residues. The CDR3 spells CASRGDGTLYEQYF. The CDR3 DNA reads TGTGCCAGCAGGGGGGACGGAACGCTCTACGAGCAGTACTTC.

This chain uses TRBV3-1 (or the pseudogene TRBV3-2) with TRBJ2-4, with 9 positions matching TRBD1. The CDR3 consists of 15 residues. The V and J ends lost 5 bases and 16 bases, in that order; junction bases with no gene match: 18. Per the germline V gene, CDR1 is LGHDT and CDR2 is YNNKEL (reference sequence). DNA of the CDR3: TGTGCCAGCAGCACCGGAAGCGGGACAGGGTACTTCGGCTACTTC. It is translated as CASSTGSGTGYFGYF.

V is TRBV7-9 and J is TRBJ1-1; no clear D. The V and J ends lost 2 bases and 2 bases respectively, with 9 bases between them. In germline, CDR1 is SEHNR, CDR2 FQNEAQ (reference sequence). The CDR3 runs 14 residues. CDR3 coding DNA: TGTGCCAGCAGCTTAATCCGGGGAAACACTGAAGCTTTCTTT. Its protein product is CASSLIRGNTEAFF.

The count of this clone is one. The J gene is TRBJ2-1, the V gene TRBV5-4; 7 bases fit TRBD2. J gave up 4 bases and V 5 bases, and 12 bases lay outside the gene matches. Germline CDR1 reads SGHNT; CDR2 reads YYREEE (reference sequence). The CDR3 loop spans 16 amino acids. The CDR3 loop reads CASRRTGRGVYNEQFF. CDR3 nucleotide sequence: TGTGCCAGCAGACGTACGGGGAGGGGCGTATACAATGAGCAGTTCTTC. The full variable domain, completed using reference TRBV5-4 and TRBJ2-1, is ETGVTQSPTHLIKTRGQQVTLRCSSQSGHNTVSWYQQALGQGPQFIFQYYREEENGRGNFPPRFSGLQFPNYSSELNVNALELDDSALYLCASRRTGRGVYNEQFFGPGTRLTVL.

The chain joins TRBV10-3 to TRBJ2-3, with 9 bases that match TRBD2. Germline CDR1 reads ENHRY; CDR2 reads SYGVKD. Losses at the gene ends were 5 bases for V and 2 bases for J; bases not matched to a gene: 11. The length of the CDR3 is 17 residues. DNA for the CDR3: TGTGCCATCAGTCCAGCGGGAGGCCTACAAATCACAGATACGCAGTATTTT. Protein product: CAISPAGGLQITDTQYF.

The chain uses TRBV18 and TRBJ2-3, with D perhaps given as TRBD1 or TRBD2 (5 bases each). Trimming took 0 bases from V and 1 from J, leaving 11 bases between them. The CDR3 length is 16 residues. The germline V gene encodes CDR1 KGHSH and CDR2 LQKENI. CDR3 loop: CASSPPGAARTDTQYF. CDR3 nucleotide sequence: TGTGCCAGCTCACCACCCGGGGCAGCTCGCACAGATACGCAGTATTTT.

This clone was picked up one time. The chain joins TRBV25-1 to TRBJ1-2, with TRBD1 matching over 9 bases. The germline gives CDR1 MGHDK, CDR2 SYGVNS. This CDR3 is 15 amino acids long. With V trimmed by 6 bases and J by 3 bases, 8 bases remained unmatched. CDR3: CASRKGQGGDYGYTF. CDR3 bases: TGTGCCAGCAGAAAGGGACAGGGCGGGGACTATGGCTACACCTTC.

The chain employs TRBV28 and TRBJ1-1; D may be TRBD1 (6 bases). CDR3 length: 13 residues. Germline CDR1 MDHEN, CDR2 SYDVKM. V was trimmed by 1 base and J by 10 bases, leaving 13 bases between them. CDR3 residues: CASSLSVPRGAFF. CDR3 DNA: TGTGCCAGCAGTTTATCCGTCCCCAGGGGAGCTTTCTTT.

This chain joins TRBV5-1 and TRBJ2-7, with 9 positions matching TRBD1. The junction had 12 bases not matched to a gene; V was cut back by 4 bases and J by 4 bases. Germline CDR1 is SGHRS and CDR2 is YFSETQ. This CDR3 has 16 amino acids. In nucleotides, the CDR3 is TGCGCCAGCAGCCCCGGGGGGACGGGGACAGGGTACGAGCAGTACTTC. Its protein is CASSPGGTGTGYEQYF.

The genes are TRBV7-9 and TRBJ1-1, with unresolved D. CDR1 and CDR2 from the germline V gene are SEHNR and FQNEAQ (reference sequence). This CDR3 has 13 residues. Trimming pared 2 bases from V and 1 base from J, leaving 5 bases between. CDR3 loop: CASSLPGNTEAFF. The DNA for the CDR3 is TGTGCCAGCAGCTTACCAGGGAACACTGAAGCTTTCTTT. Full variable domain (outside the CDR3, taken from reference TRBV7-9 and TRBJ1-1): DTGVSQNPRHKITKRGQNVTFRCDPISEHNRLYWYRQTLGQGPEFLTYFQNEAQLEKSRLLSDRFSAERPKGSFSTLEIQRTEQGDSAMYLCASSLPGNTEAFFGQGTRLTVV.

The rearrangement links TRBV6-2 or TRBV6-3 to TRBJ2-1; 9 positions agree with TRBD1. Unmatched junction bases numbered 4, after V lost 4 bases and J lost 0 bases. CDR1 and CDR2 (germline): MNHEY, SVGEGT. The CDR3 runs to 16 residues. CDR3 sequence (DNA): TGTGCCAGCAGTTTGGGGACAGGGAGCTCCTACAATGAGCAGTTCTTC. It yields the protein CASSLGTGSSYNEQFF.

The V gene is TRBV5-4, the J gene TRBJ2-7; perhaps TRBD2 as D (6 bases). Trimming cost V 0 bases and J 3 bases, with 13 bases left between them. Germline values: CDR1 SGHNT, CDR2 YYREEE (reference sequence). The CDR3 totals 15 residues. The CDR3 loop is CASSLGGLSVYEQYF. CDR3 sequence (DNA): TGTGCCAGCAGCTTGGGGGGACTCTCCGTCTACGAGCAGTACTTC.

The chain joins TRBV13 to TRBJ2-3; D perhaps matches TRBD1 (5 bases). CDR1 and CDR2 from the germline V gene are PRHDT and FYEKMQ (reference sequence). V dropped 0 bases and J dropped 0 bases, with 13 bases sitting between them. The CDR3 totals 17 residues. The CDR3 coding sequence is TGTGCCAGCAGCTTAGGGTATCGCAGGGCGAGCACAGATACGCAGTATTTT. Translated, it gives CASSLGYRRASTDTQYF.

The chain combines TRBV27 with TRBJ1-5; 9 nucleotides line up with TRBD1. The CDR3 has 17 residues. Germline values: CDR1 MNHEY, CDR2 SMNVEV (reference sequence). Germline trimming cut 2 bases from V and 6 bases from J; bases unmatched to any gene: 11. CDR3 sequence: CASSLKGTGRVVQPQHF. CDR3 nucleotide sequence: TGTGCCAGCAGTTTAAAAGGGACAGGGCGGGTAGTTCAGCCCCAGCATTTT.